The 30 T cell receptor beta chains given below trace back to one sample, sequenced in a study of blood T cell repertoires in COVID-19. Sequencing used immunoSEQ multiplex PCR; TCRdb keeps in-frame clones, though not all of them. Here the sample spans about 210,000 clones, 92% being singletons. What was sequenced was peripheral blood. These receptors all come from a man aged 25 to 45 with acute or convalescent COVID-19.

The CDR3 nucleotides read TGTGCCAGCAGGTTGCCTCGGGTTTCGGGAAACACCATATATTTT. Protein product: CASRLPRVSGNTIYF. The chain joins TRBV5-8 to TRBJ1-3; D is unresolved. CDR1 SGHTS and CDR2 YDEGEE come from the germline V gene. V shed 5 bases and J shed 4 bases, with 16 bases lying between them. The CDR3 covers 15 residues. The variable domain in full, completed from reference TRBV5-8 and TRBJ1-3, reads EAGVTQSPTHLIKTRGQQATLRCSPISGHTSVYWYQQALGLGLQFLLWYDEGEERNRGNFPPRFSGRQFPNYSSELNVNALELEDSALYLCASRLPRVSGNTIYFGEGSWLTVV.

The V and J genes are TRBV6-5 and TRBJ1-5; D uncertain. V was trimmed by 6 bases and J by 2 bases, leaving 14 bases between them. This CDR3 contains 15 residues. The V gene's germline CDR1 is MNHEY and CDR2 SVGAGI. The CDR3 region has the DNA TGTGCCAGCAGCACACGGGGTTCAGGCAATCAGCCCCAGCATTTT. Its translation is CASSTRGSGNQPQHF.

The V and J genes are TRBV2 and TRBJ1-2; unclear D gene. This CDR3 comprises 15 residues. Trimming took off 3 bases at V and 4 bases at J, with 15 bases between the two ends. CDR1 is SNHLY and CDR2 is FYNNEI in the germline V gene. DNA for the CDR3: TGTGCCAGCAGTGACGTTACCGCACTGCTCTATGGCTACACCTTC. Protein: CASSDVTALLYGYTF.

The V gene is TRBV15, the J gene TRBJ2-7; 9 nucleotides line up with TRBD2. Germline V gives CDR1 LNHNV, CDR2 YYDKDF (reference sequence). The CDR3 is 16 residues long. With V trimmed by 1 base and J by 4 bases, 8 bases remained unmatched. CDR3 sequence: CATSRGSASGAYEQYF. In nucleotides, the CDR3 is TGTGCCACCAGCAGAGGGTCGGCTAGCGGGGCGTACGAGCAGTACTTC.

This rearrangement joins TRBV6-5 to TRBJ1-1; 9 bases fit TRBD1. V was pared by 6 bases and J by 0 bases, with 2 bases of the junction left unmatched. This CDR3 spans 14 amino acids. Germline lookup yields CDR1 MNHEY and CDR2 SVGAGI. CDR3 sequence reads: CASRGQGLNTEAFF. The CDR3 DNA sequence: TGTGCCAGCAGAGGACAGGGGTTGAACACTGAAGCTTTCTTT.

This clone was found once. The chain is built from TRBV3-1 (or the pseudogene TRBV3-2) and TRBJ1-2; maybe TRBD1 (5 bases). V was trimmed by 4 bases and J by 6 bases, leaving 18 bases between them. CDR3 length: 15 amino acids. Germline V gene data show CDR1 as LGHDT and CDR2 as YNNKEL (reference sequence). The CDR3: CASSPFQGSFDGYTF. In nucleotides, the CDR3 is TGTGCCAGCAGCCCGTTTCAGGGTTCATTCGATGGCTACACCTTC.

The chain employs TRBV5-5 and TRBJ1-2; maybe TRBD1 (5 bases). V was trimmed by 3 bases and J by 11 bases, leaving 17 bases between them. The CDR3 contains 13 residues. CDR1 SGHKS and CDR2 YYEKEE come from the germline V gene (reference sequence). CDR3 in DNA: TGTGCCAGCAGCTCGCGCAATGATCGGGGGTACACCTTC. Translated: CASSSRNDRGYTF.

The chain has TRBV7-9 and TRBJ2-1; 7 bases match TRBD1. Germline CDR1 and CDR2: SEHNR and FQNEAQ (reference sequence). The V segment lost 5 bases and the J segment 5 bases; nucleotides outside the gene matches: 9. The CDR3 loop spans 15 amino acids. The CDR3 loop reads CASSRNRGQHNEQFF. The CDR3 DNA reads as TGTGCCAGCAGCCGCAATAGGGGACAGCACAATGAGCAGTTCTTC.

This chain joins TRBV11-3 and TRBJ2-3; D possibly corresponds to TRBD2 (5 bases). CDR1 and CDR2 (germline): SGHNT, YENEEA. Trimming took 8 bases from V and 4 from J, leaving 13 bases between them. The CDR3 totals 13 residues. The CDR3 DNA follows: TGTGCCAGCTCGGGATCCTCGGCAGATACGCAGTATTTT. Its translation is CASSGSSADTQYF.

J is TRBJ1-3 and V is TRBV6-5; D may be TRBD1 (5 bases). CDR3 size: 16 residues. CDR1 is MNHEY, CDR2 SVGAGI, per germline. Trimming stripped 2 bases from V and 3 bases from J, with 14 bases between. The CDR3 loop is CASSYAISGGGNTIYF. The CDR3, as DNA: TGTGCCAGCAGTTACGCGATCTCCGGGGGTGGAAACACCATATATTTT.

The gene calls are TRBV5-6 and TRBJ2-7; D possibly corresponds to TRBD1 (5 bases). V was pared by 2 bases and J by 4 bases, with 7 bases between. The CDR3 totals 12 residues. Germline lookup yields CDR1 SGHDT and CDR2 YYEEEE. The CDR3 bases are TGTGCCAGCAGCTTTCCAGGGTACGAGCAGTACTTC. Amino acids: CASSFPGYEQYF.

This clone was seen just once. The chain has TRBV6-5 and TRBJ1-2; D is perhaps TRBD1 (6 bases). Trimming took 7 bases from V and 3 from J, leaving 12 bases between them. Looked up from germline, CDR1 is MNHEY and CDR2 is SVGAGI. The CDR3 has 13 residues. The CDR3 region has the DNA TGTGCCAGCAAACAGGCAGGGGACTATGGCTACACCTTC. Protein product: CASKQAGDYGYTF.

The CDR3 DNA is TGTGCCAGCAGTGAGAGGACAGGGCTAAGCGAGCAGTACTTC. This encodes CASSERTGLSEQYF. The chain joins TRBV2 to TRBJ2-7; 8 positions agree with TRBD1. V was clipped by 3 bases and J by 6 bases; unmatched bases: 7. From germline, CDR1 is SNHLY and CDR2 FYNNEI. This CDR3 has 14 amino acids.

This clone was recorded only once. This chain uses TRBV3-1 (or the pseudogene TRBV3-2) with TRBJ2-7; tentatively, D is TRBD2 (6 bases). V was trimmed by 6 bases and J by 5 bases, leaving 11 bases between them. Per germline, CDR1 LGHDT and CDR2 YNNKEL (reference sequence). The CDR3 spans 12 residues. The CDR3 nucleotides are TGTGCCAGCAGGACTAGTCCTCACGAGCAGTACTTC. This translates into CASRTSPHEQYF.

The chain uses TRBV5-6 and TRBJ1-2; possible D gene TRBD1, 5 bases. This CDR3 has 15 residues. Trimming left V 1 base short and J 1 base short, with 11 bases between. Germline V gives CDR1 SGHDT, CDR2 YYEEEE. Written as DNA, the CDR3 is TGTGCCAGCAGCTTGAAGGGGATTAATAACTATGGCTACACCTTC. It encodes CASSLKGINNYGYTF.

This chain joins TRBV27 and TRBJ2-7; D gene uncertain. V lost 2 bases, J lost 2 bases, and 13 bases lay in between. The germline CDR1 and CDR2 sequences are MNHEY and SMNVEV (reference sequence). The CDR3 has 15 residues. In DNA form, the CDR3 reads TGTGCCAGCAGTTTAGGTGTGTCAGGAACCTACGAGCAGTACTTC. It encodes CASSLGVSGTYEQYF.

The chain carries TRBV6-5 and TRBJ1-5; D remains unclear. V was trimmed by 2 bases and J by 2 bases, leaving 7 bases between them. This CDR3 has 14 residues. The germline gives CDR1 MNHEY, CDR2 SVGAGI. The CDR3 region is CASSYRSGNQPQHF. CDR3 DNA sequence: TGTGCCAGCAGTTACAGGAGCGGCAATCAGCCCCAGCATTTT.

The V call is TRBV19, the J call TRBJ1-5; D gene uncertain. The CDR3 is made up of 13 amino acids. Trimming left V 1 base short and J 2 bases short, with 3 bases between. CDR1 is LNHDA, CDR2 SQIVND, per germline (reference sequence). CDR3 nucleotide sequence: TGTGCCAGTAGTATAGTAGGCAATCAGCCCCAGCATTTT. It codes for CASSIVGNQPQHF.

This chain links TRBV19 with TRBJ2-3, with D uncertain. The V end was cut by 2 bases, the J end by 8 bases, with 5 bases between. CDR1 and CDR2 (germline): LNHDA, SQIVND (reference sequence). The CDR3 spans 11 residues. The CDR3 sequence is CASSIIGTQYF. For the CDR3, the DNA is TGTGCCAGTAGTATAATCGGTACGCAGTATTTT.

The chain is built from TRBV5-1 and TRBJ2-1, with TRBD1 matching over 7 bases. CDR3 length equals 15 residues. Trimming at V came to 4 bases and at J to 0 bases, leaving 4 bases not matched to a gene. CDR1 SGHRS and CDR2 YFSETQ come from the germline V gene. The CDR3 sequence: CASSMGQSSYNEQFF. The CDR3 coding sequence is TGCGCCAGCAGCATGGGACAGAGCTCCTACAATGAGCAGTTCTTC.

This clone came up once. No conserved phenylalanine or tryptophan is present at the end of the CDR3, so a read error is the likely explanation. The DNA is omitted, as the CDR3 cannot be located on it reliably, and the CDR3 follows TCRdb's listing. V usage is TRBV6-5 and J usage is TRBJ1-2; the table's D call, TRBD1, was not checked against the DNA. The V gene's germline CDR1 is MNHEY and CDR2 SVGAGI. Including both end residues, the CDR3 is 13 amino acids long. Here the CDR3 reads CASSSQDRGVGPM.

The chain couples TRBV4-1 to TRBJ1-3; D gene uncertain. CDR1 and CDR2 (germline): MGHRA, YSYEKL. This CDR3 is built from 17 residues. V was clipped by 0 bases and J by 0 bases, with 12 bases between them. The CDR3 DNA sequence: TGCGCCAGCAGCCAAGATATTTCGTCCAGCTCTGGAAACACCATATATTTT. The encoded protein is CASSQDISSSSGNTIYF.

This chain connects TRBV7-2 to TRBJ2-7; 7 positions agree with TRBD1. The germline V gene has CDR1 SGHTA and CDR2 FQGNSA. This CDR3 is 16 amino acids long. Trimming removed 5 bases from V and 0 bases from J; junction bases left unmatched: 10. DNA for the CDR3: TGTGCCAGCAGCCCACGAGGTGGGACAGCCTCCTACGAGCAGTACTTC. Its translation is CASSPRGGTASYEQYF.

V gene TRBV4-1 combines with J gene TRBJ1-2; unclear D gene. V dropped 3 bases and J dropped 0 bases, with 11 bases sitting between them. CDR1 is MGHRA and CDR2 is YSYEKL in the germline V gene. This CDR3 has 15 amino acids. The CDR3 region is CASSHPGKANYGYTF. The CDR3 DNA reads TGCGCCAGCAGCCACCCCGGGAAAGCTAACTATGGCTACACCTTC.

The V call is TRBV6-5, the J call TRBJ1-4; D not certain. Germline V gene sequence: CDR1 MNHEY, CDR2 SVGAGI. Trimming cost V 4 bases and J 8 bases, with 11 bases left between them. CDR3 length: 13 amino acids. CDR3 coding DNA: TGTGCCAGCAGTTTAAGAGGGAGGGAAAAACTGTTTTTT. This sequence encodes CASSLRGREKLFF.

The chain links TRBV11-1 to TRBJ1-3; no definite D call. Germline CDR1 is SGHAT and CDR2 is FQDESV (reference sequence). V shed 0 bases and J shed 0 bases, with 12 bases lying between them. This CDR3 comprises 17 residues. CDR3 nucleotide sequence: TGTGCCAGCAGCTTAGCGCACAACAGACCCTCTGGAAACACCATATATTTT. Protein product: CASSLAHNRPSGNTIYF.

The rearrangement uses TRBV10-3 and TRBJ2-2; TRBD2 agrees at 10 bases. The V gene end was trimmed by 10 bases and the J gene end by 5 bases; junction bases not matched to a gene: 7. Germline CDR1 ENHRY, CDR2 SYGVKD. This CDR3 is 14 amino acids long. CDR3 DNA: TGTGCCACCACGGGACTAGCGTTTACCGGGGAGCTGTTTTTT. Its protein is CATTGLAFTGELFF.

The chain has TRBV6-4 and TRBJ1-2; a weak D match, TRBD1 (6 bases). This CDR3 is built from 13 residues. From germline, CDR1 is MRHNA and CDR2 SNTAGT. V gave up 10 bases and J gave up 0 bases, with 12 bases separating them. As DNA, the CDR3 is TGTGCCACGGCGGACAGCCCTAACTATGGCTACACCTTC. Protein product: CATADSPNYGYTF.

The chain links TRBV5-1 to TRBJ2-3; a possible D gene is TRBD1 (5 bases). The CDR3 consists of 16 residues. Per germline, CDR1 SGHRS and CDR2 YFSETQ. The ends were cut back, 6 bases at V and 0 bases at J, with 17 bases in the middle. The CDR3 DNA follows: TGCGCCAGCACGGCAACAGGAGTCACTAGCACAGATACGCAGTATTTT. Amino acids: CASTATGVTSTDTQYF.

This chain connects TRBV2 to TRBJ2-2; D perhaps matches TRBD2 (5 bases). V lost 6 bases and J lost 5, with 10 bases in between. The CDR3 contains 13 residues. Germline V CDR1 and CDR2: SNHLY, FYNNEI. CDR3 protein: CASRRERTGELFF. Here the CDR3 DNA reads TGTGCCAGCAGACGGGAACGTACCGGGGAGCTGTTTTTT.